These T cell receptor beta chains were read from a single sample in a study of control samples from healthy donors and cancer patients. Produced via immunoSEQ multiplex PCR; TCRdb's table is partial and in-frame only. This sample has some 150,000 clones; around 95% occur once, and the top ten carry approximately 6.1%. Sequencing was carried out using blood. The receptors derive from a man aged 35-49 years in good health. The CDR3 runs from the conserved cysteine through the conserved F or W. D genes are given only for firm matches. A row's size may be missing; if present it is once, few, many or a size class.

v_call	clone_size	j_call	d_call	cdr3_aa	cdr3_nt
TRBV28	-	TRBJ1-5	TRBD1	CASRPQGGGNQPQHF	TGTGCCAGCAGACCTCAGGGGGGGGGCAATCAGCCCCAGCATTTT
TRBV4-3	-	TRBJ2-7	-	CASSQDLALITYEQYF	TGCGCCAGCAGCCAAGACCTCGCTTTAATTACCTACGAGCAGTACTTC
TRBV7-2	-	TRBJ1-5	-	CASSFPQQPQHF	TGTGCCAGCAGCTTCCCCCAACAGCCCCAGCATTTT
TRBV5-1	-	TRBJ1-5	-	CASSPGDGQPQHF	TGCGCCAGCAGCCCTGGGGATGGCCAGCCCCAGCATTTT
TRBV7-3	-	TRBJ1-1	-	CASSFSTGNTEAFF	TGTGCCAGCAGCTTCTCGACAGGGAACACTGAAGCTTTCTTT
TRBV5-5	-	TRBJ1-3	TRBD1	CASSAGTGSNLGNTIYF	TGTGCCAGCAGTGCCGGGACAGGGAGTAATTTGGGAAACACCATATATTTT
TRBV4-1	-	TRBJ2-3	-	CASSQPATDTQYF	TGCGCCAGCAGCCAACCAGCTACAGATACGCAGTATTTT
TRBV6-5	-	TRBJ1-3	-	CASSYGGSGNTIYF	TGTGCCAGCAGTTACGGGGGCTCTGGAAACACCATATATTTT
TRBV5-1	-	TRBJ1-1	TRBD1	CASSLSTGGTRVAEAFF	TGCGCCAGCAGCTTGTCGACAGGGGGCACCCGCGTAGCTGAAGCTTTCTTT
TRBV27	-	TRBJ1-6	-	CASSLSGGGNSPLHF	TGTGCCAGCAGTTTATCTGGGGGGGGAAATTCACCCCTCCACTTT
TRBV5-6	-	TRBJ1-6	-	CASSLVQGDSPLHF	TGTGCCAGCAGCTTGGTACAGGGAGATTCACCCCTCCACTTT
TRBV6-6	-	TRBJ2-2	-	CASRWGSTGELFF	TGTGCCAGCAGATGGGGCAGCACCGGGGAGCTGTTTTTT
TRBV19	once	TRBJ1-5	-	CASSPSRTANQPQHF	TGTGCCAGTAGTCCCTCCCGGACAGCAAATCAGCCCCAGCATTTT
TRBV9	-	TRBJ1-1	-	CASRGRGTEAFF	TGTGCCAGCAGGGGTCGGGGCACTGAAGCTTTCTTT
TRBV5-1	-	TRBJ1-6	TRBD1	CASSLESVGTGSSPLHF	TGCGCCAGCAGCTTGGAGTCGGTGGGGACAGGGAGTTCACCCCTCCACTTT
TRBV11-2	-	TRBJ1-1	-	CASSTNRVEAFF	TGTGCCAGCAGTACTAACAGAGTTGAAGCTTTCTTT
TRBV12-3/TRBV12-4	-	TRBJ2-3	-	CASCLLATDTQYF	TGTGCCAGCTGCCTGCTAGCCACAGATACGCAGTATTTT
TRBV24-1	-	TRBJ1-5	-	CATSDWSSNQPQHF	TGTGCCACCAGTGATTGGTCGTCAAATCAGCCCCAGCATTTT
TRBV19	-	TRBJ2-7	-	CASSPQGSTYEQYF	TGTGCCAGTAGTCCACAGGGTTCGACTTACGAGCAGTACTTC
TRBV7-8	-	TRBJ2-7	-	CASSLGGREQYF	TGTGCCAGCAGCCTAGGGGGGCGCGAGCAGTACTTC
TRBV27	-	TRBJ2-7	TRBD2	CASRIQVAGGFYEQYF	TGTGCCAGCAGGATACAAGTAGCGGGGGGATTCTACGAGCAGTACTTC
TRBV21-1	-	TRBJ2-3	-	CASSKRTDSTDTQYF	TGTGCCAGCAGCAAAAGGACAGATAGCACAGATACGCAGTATTTT
TRBV19	-	TRBJ2-7	TRBD1	CASRWTGLYEQYF	TGTGCCAGTAGGTGGACAGGACTCTACGAGCAGTACTTC
TRBV5-5	-	TRBJ2-2	-	CASSVAPYSTGELFF	TGTGCCAGCAGCGTGGCTCCCTATTCCACCGGGGAGCTGTTTTTT
TRBV5-4	-	TRBJ2-2	TRBD2	CASSNYPGTSGTGELFF	TGTGCCAGCAGCAATTATCCCGGGACTAGCGGGACCGGGGAGCTGTTTTTT
TRBV5-4	-	TRBJ2-1	-	CASSLGHTYNEQFF	TGTGCCAGCAGCTTGGGTCACACATACAATGAGCAGTTCTTC
TRBV6-1	-	TRBJ1-1	-	CASSESGAEAFF	TGTGCCAGCAGTGAATCAGGCGCTGAAGCTTTCTTT
TRBV7-2	-	TRBJ1-3	-	CASSLDRRGSGNTIYF	TGTGCCAGCAGCTTAGATCGTCGTGGCTCTGGAAACACCATATATTTT
TRBV2	-	TRBJ1-1	-	CASSALRDGTEAFF	TGTGCCAGCAGTGCTCTCAGGGATGGCACTGAAGCTTTCTTT
TRBV4-3	-	TRBJ2-3	TRBD2	CASSQDYSAGANTQYF	TGCGCCAGCAGCCAAGATTACTCAGCGGGGGCTAATACGCAGTATTTT
TRBV19	-	TRBJ1-2	-	CASSIPLTAYGYTF	TGTGCCAGTAGTATCCCCCTCACGGCCTATGGCTACACCTTC
TRBV27	-	TRBJ2-3	-	CASSLNFRDTQYF	TGTGCCAGCAGTTTAAATTTTAGGGATACGCAGTATTTT
TRBV30	-	TRBJ1-4	-	CAWSPGGGGGEKLFF	TGTGCCTGGAGTCCCGGAGGGGGGGGAGGTGAAAAACTGTTTTTT